This T cell receptor (beta chain) was found in a study of T cell changes during pregnancy in multiple sclerosis. The CDR3 length is 16 residues. V shed 4 bases, J shed 2 bases, and the junction held 10 bases outside the gene matches. CDR1 SGHNT and CDR2 YYREEE come from the germline V gene (reference sequence). This clone was observed once. Sequenced by immunoSEQ multiplex PCR; TCRdb stores in-frame clones only, minus some. The repertoire holds about 34,000 clones, with roughly 93% as singletons. The sequence derives from a female donor in good health, enrolled as a control in a pregnancy study. V and J are TRBV5-4 and TRBJ2-7, with TRBD2 matching over 9 bases. Source: peripheral blood, taken in the second trimester of pregnancy. This CDR3 is CASSRGGGGAPYEQYF. DNA for the CDR3: TGTGCCAGCAGCCGAGGGGGCGGGGGGGCCCCCTACGAGCAGTACTTC.